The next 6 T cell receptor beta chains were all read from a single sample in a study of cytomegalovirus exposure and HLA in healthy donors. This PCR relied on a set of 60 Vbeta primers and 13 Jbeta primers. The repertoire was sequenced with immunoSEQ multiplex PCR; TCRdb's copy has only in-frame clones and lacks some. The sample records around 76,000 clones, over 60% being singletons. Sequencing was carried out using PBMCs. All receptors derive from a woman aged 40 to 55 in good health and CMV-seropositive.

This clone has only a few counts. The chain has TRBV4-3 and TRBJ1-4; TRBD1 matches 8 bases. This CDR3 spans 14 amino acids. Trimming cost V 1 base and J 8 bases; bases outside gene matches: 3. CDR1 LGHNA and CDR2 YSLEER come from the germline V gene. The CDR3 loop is CASSQGQGYEKLFF. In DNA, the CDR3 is TGCGCCAGCAGCCAAGGACAGGGGTACGAAAAACTGTTTTTT.

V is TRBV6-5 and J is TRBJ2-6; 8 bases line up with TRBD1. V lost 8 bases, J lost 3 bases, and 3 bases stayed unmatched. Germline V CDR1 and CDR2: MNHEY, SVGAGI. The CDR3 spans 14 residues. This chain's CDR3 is CASWTGYGANVLTF. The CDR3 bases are TGTGCCAGCTGGACAGGGTATGGGGCCAACGTCCTGACTTTC.

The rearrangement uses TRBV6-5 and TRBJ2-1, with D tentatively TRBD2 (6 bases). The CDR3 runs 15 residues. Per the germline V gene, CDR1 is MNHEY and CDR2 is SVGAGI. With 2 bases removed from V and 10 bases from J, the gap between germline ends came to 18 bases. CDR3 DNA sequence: TGTGCCAGCAGTTACGGTAGGGAGGCGGTTGACGAGCAGTTCTTC. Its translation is CASSYGREAVDEQFF.

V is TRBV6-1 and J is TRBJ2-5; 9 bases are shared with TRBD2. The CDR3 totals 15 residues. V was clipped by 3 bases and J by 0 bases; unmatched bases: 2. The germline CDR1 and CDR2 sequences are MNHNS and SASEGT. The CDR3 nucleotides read TGTGCCAGCAGTGATCTAGCGGGGCACCAAGAGACCCAGTACTTC. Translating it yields CASSDLAGHQETQYF.

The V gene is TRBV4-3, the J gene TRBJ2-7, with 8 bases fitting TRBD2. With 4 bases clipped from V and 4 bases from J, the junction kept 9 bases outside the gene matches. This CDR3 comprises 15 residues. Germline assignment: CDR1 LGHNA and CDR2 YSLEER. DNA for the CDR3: TGCGCCAGCAGCCTCGATGCGGGGGGCGGATACGAGCAGTACTTC. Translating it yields CASSLDAGGGYEQYF.

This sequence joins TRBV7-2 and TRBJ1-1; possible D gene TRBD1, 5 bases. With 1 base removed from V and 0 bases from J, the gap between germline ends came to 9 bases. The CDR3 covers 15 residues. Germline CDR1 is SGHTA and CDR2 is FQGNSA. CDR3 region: CASSLGSQVNTEAFF. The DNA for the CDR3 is TGTGCCAGCAGCTTAGGTTCACAGGTGAACACTGAAGCTTTCTTT. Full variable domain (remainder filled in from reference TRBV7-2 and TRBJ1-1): GAGVSQSPSNKVTEKGKDVELRCDPISGHTALYWYRQSLGQGLEFLIYFQGNSAPDKSGLPSDRFSAERTGGSVSTLTIQRTQQEDSAVYLCASSLGSQVNTEAFFGQGTRLTVV.